This T cell receptor (beta chain) derives from a study of cytomegalovirus exposure and HLA in healthy donors. Study at large: About 85 million unique TCR sequences came from HLA-typed donors in an early release. General observations from the study: Earlier results showed most TCR beta V segments being productive about 87% or about 30% of the time. In a later analysis, the majority of CMV-associated beta chains seemingly showed HLA restriction. Later examination showed HLA-associated TCR beta chains had greater clonal expansion than equally common others.

The germline V gene encodes CDR1 GTSNPN and CDR2 SVGIG (reference sequence). V lost 3 bases, J lost 4 bases, and 10 bases stayed unmatched. The CDR3 has 15 amino acids. Worth noting for this clone: Its antigen remains unidentified.

PCR employed 60 Vbeta and 13 Jbeta primers. Generated by immunoSEQ multiplex PCR, the TCRdb table keeps only in-frame clones and is missing some. Of 70,000 to 100,000 clones in the sample, 65% were seen once. The clonotype originates from a woman aged 45-59 years in good health and CMV-seropositive. This chain uses TRBV30 with TRBJ2-5, with 8 bases aligning to TRBD2. What was sequenced was PBMCs. The CDR3 DNA is TGTGCCTGGAGCGACGGGGGGGCCCGTAGAGAGACCCAGTACTTC. Its protein is CAWSDGGARRETQYF. The full variable domain, with the rest looked up from reference TRBV30 and TRBJ2-5, is SQTIHQWPATLVQPVGSPLSLECTVEGTSNPNLYWYRQAAGRGLQLLFYSVGIGQISSEVPQNLSASRPQDRQFILSSKKLLLSDSGFYLCAWSDGGARRETQYFGPGTRLLVL.